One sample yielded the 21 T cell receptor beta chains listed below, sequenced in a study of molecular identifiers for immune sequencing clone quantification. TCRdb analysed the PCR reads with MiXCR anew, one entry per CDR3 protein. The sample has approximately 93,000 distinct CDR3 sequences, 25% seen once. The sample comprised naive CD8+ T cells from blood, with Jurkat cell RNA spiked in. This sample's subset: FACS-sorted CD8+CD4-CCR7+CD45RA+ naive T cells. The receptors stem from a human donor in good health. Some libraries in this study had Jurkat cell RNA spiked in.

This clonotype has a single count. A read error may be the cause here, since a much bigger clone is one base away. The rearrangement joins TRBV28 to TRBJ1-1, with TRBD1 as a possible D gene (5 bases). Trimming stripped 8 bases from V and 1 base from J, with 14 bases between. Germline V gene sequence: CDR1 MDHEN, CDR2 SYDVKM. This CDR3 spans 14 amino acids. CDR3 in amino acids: CASGELTANTEAFF. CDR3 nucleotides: TGTGCCAGCGGGGAGTTGACAGCGAACACTGAAGCTTTCTTT.

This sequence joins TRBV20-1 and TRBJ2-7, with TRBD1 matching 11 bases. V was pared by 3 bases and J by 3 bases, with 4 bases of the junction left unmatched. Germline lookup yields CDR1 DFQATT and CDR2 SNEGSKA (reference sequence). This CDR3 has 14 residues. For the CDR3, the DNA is TGCAGTGCTAGGGACAGGGGGCGCGTCTACGAGCAGTACTTC. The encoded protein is CSARDRGRVYEQYF.

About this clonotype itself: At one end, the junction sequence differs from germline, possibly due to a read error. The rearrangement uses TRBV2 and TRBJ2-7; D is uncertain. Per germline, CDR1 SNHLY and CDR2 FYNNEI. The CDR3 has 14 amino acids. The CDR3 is CASSEWVSSYGQYF. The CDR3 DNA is TGTGCCAGCAGTGAGTGGGTTAGCTCCTACGGGCAGTACTTC.

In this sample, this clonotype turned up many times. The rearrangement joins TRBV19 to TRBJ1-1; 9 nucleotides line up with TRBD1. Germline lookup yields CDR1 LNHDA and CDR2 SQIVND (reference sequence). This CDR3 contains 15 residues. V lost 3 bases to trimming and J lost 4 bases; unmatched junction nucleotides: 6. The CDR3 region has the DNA TGTGCCAGTAGTATCACAGGGGGCTTGGGCACTGAAGCTTTCTTT. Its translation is CASSITGGLGTEAFF.

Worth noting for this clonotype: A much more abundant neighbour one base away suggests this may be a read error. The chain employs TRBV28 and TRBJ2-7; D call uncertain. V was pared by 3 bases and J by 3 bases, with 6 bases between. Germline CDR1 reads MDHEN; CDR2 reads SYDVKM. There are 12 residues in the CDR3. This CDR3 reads CASSFYDYEQYF. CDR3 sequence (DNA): TGTGCCAGCAGTTTTTATGACTACGAGCAGTACTTC.

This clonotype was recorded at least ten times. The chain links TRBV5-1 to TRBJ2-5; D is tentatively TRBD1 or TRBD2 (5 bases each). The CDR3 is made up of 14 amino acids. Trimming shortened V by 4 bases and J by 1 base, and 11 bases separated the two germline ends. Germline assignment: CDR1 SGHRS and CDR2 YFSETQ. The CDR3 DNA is TGCGCCAGCAGCCTGAGGGGCCTCCAAGAGACCCAGTACTTC. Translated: CASSLRGLQETQYF.

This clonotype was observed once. The CDR3 sequence is CASSGTYYNEQFF. In DNA form, the CDR3 reads TGTGCCAGCAGCGGGACATACTACAATGAGCAGTTCTTC. The chain couples TRBV3-1 to TRBJ2-1; D is possibly TRBD1 (6 bases). V lost 5 bases and J 3 bases, leaving 8 bases between the germline ends. CDR1 is LGHDT, CDR2 YNNKEL, per germline (reference sequence). This CDR3 is 13 amino acids long.

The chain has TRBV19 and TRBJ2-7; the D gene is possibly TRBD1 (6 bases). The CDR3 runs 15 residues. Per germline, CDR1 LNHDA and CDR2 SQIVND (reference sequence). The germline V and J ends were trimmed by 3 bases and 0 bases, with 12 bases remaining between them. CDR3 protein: CASSMGRGISYEQYF. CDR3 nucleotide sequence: TGTGCCAGTAGTATGGGCAGGGGAATCTCCTACGAGCAGTACTTC.

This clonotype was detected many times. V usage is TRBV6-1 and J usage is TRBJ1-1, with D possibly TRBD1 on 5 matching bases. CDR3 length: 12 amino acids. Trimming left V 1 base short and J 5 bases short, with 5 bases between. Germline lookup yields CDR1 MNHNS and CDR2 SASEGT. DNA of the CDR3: TGTGCCAGCAGTGAAGAGGGGACTGAAGCTTTCTTT. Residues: CASSEEGTEAFF.

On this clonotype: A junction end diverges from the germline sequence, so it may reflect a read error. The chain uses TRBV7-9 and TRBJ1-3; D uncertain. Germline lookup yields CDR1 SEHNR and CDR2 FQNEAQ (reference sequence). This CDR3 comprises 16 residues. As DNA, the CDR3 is TGTGCCAGCAGCCCTTCTTTGACGTCCTCTGGAACCACCATATATTTT. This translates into CASSPSLTSSGTTIYF.

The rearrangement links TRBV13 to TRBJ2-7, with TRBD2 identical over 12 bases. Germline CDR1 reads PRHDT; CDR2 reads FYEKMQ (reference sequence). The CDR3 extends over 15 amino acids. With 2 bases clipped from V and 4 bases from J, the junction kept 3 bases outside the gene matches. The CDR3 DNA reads TGTGCCAGCAGCTTAACTAGCGGGAGGATTTACGAGCAGTACTTC. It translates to CASSLTSGRIYEQYF.

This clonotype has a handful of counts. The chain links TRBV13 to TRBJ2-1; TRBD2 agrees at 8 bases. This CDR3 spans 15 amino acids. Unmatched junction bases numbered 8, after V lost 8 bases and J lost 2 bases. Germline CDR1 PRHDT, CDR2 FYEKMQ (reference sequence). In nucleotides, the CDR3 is TGTGCCAGCGGGGGTGCGGGAGGCCCCTACAATGAGCAGTTCTTC. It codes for CASGGAGGPYNEQFF.

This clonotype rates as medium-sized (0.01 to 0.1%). In DNA, the CDR3 is TGCAGCGTTGTTGGGGGGCTAACAGATACGCAGTATTTT. Translated: CSVVGGLTDTQYF. The V gene is TRBV29-1, the J gene TRBJ2-3, with D perhaps TRBD1 or TRBD2 (6 bases each). Germline CDR1 SQVTM, CDR2 ANQGSEA. V lost 4 bases, J lost 3 bases, and 11 bases lay in between. The CDR3 has 13 residues.

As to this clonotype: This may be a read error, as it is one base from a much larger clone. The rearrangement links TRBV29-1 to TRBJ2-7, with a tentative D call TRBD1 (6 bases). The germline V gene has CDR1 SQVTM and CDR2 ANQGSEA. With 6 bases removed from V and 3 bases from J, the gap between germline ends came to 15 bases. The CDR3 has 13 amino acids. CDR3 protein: CSVAAGAGYEQYF. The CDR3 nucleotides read TGCAGCGTCGCGGCAGGGGCCGGCTACGAGCAGTACTTC.

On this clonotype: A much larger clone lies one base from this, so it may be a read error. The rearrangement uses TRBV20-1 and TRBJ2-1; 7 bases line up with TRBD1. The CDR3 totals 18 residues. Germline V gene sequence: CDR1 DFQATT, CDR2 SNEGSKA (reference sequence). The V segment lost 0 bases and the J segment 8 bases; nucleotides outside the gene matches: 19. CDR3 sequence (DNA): TGCAGTGCTAGAGATCCGACAGGGCGGTTGTTTTTAGGCGATGAGCAGTTCTTC. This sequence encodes CSARDPTGRLFLGDEQFF.

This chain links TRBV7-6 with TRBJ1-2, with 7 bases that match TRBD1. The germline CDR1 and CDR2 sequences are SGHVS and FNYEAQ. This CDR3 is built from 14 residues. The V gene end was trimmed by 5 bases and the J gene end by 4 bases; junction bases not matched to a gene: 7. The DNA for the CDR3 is TGTGCCAGCAGCCCAGGGGGTGAAACCTATGGCTACACCTTC. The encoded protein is CASSPGGETYGYTF.

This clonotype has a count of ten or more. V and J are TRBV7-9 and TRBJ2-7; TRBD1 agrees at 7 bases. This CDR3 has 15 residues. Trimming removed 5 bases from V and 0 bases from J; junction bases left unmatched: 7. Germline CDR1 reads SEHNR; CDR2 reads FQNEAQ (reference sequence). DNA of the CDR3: TGTGCCAGCAGCCCTGGGACAGAGAGCTCCTACGAGCAGTACTTC. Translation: CASSPGTESSYEQYF.

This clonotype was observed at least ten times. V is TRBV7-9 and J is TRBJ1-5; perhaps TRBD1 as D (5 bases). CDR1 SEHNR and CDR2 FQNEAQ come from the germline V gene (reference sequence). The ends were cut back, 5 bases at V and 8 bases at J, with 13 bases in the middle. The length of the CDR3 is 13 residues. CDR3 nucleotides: TGTGCCAGCAGCCCCGTGGGGGAAGAGCCCCAGCATTTT. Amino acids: CASSPVGEEPQHF.

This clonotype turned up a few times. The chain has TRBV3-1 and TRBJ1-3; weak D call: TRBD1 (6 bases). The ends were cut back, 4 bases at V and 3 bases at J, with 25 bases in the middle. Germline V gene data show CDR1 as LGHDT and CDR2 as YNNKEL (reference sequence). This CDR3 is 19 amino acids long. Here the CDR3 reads CASSRGAGDRSRIGNTIYF. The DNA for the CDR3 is TGTGCCAGCAGCCGGGGGGCCGGAGACAGATCCCGGATTGGAAACACCATATATTTT.

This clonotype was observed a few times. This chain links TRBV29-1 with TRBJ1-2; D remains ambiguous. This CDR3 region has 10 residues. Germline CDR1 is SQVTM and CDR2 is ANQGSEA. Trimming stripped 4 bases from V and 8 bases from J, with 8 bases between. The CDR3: CSVVAEGYTF. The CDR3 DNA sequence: TGCAGCGTTGTGGCGGAAGGCTACACCTTC.

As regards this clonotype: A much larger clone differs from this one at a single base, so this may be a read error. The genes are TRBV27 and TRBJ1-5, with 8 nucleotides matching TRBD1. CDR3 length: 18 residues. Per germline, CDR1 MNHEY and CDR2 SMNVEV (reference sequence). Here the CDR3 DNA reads TGTGCCAGCAGTCTTTTAGGGCCGCAGGGGGCGATCAATCAGCCCCCGCATTTT. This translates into CASSLLGPQGAINQPPHF.